The 17 T cell receptor beta chains below were found in one sample sequenced in a study of CD8+ T cells in alopecia areata. RNA was isolated and reverse transcribed to cDNA, the sequencing template. This table comes from immunoSEQ multiplex PCR, and its TCRdb copy is limited to in-frame clones, with some not included. The table records some 200,000 clones, approximately 40% of them present only once. Treatment reported: oral pan-JAK inhibitor, 5-10 mg twice daily. Source: CD4+ T cells sorted from blood, taken around week 37, from a patient treated with tofacitinib. The receptors shown here come from a human donor with alopecia areata.

The CDR3 nucleotides are TGTGCCTGGAGTGCCACCTACAGTTCCTCCCAGCATTTT. Protein product: CAWSATYSSSQHF. The J gene is TRBJ1-5, the V gene TRBV30, with no clear D. The V end was cut by 1 base, the J end by 11 bases, with 15 bases between. The CDR3 spans 13 residues. Germline V CDR1 and CDR2: GTSNPN, SVGIG (reference sequence).

The CDR3 sequence: CASSVGRGQGHIQYF. The CDR3 DNA is TGTGCCAGCAGCGTAGGCCGGGGACAGGGACACATTCAGTACTTC. The chain recombines TRBV9 with TRBJ2-4; 9 nucleotides align to TRBD1. CDR1 SGDLS and CDR2 YYNGEE come from the germline V gene. The CDR3 loop spans 15 amino acids. V lost 0 bases to trimming and J lost 8 bases; unmatched junction nucleotides: 6.

This clone was picked up many times. The CDR3, as DNA: TGCGCCAGCAGCCCCCGGCCGGGAGGAGAAAAACTGTTTTTT. Protein sequence: CASSPRPGGEKLFF. J is TRBJ1-4 and V is TRBV5-1; no clear D. V was clipped by 4 bases and J by 8 bases, with 15 bases between them. The length of the CDR3 is 14 residues. Germline V CDR1 and CDR2: SGHRS, YFSETQ.

The chain combines TRBV28 with TRBJ2-7; 8 bases align to TRBD1. The trim removed 6 bases at V and 2 bases at J, leaving 6 bases unmatched. CDR1 and CDR2 from the germline V gene are MDHEN and SYDVKM. The CDR3 spans 14 residues. The CDR3 DNA is TGTGCCAGCAGCTCTCCGGGACAGGCCTACGAGCAGTACTTC. This encodes CASSSPGQAYEQYF.

The chain is built from TRBV5-1 and TRBJ2-1, with D perhaps TRBD2 (6 bases). Trimming stripped 4 bases from V and 6 bases from J, with 20 bases between. The germline gives CDR1 SGHRS, CDR2 YFSETQ. CDR3 length equals 16 residues. The CDR3 nucleotides are TGCGCCAGCAGCGCAACGGGACTCTTAACGGGCAATGAGCAGTTCTTC. Residues: CASSATGLLTGNEQFF. Looking up the rest from reference TRBV5-1 and TRBJ2-1 gives the full variable domain: KAGVTQTPRYLIKTRGQQVTLSCSPISGHRSVSWYQQTPGQGLQFLFEYFSETQRNKGNFPGRFSGRQFSNSRSEMNVSTLELGDSALYLCASSATGLLTGNEQFFGPGTRLTVL.

This clone was counted between two and nine times. The rearrangement links TRBV19 to TRBJ2-3; 11 bases are a match to TRBD2. Germline CDR1 is LNHDA and CDR2 is SQIVND (reference sequence). This CDR3 contains 15 residues. With V trimmed by 3 bases and J by 5 bases, 4 bases remained unmatched. CDR3 nucleotides: TGTGCCAGTAGTATGGGCCTAGCGGGAGGAGATACGCAGTATTTT. This sequence encodes CASSMGLAGGDTQYF.

The rearrangement uses TRBV6-5 and TRBJ2-3; possible D gene TRBD2, 6 bases. From germline, CDR1 is MNHEY and CDR2 SVGAGI. V was clipped by 0 bases and J by 0 bases, with 7 bases between them. CDR3 length: 15 residues. The CDR3 loop is CASSYSSGSTDTQYF. CDR3 in DNA: TGTGCCAGCAGTTACTCTAGCGGAAGCACAGATACGCAGTATTTT.

In its sample, this clone was seen a few times. This chain connects TRBV7-9 to TRBJ2-3; 11 nucleotides align to TRBD2. Germline V gene data show CDR1 as SEHNR and CDR2 as FQNEAQ (reference sequence). The CDR3 is made up of 15 amino acids. Trimming removed 5 bases from V and 2 bases from J; junction bases left unmatched: 3. The CDR3 spells CASSPSGRSTDTQYF. The CDR3 DNA is TGTGCCAGCAGCCCTAGCGGGAGGTCCACAGATACGCAGTATTTT.

The V and J genes are TRBV30 and TRBJ1-1; no clear D gene. V lost 1 base and J 2 bases, leaving 14 bases between the germline ends. The CDR3 runs 15 residues. Germline V gene sequence: CDR1 GTSNPN, CDR2 SVGIG (reference sequence). CDR3 region: CAWSGRTRFNTEAFF. CDR3 coding DNA: TGTGCCTGGAGTGGAAGGACGAGATTCAACACTGAAGCTTTCTTT.

This sequence joins TRBV29-1 and TRBJ2-7; possibly TRBD1 or TRBD2 for D (5 bases each). Germline V gives CDR1 SQVTM, CDR2 ANQGSEA. The CDR3 covers 12 residues. V was cut by 7 bases and J by 2 bases, with 12 bases left in between. This CDR3 reads CSASGGTYEQYF. The CDR3 bases are TGCAGCGCTTCTGGGGGTACCTACGAGCAGTACTTC.

A few counts support this clone. The genes are TRBV2 and TRBJ2-2; D possibly corresponds to TRBD2 (6 bases). The germline gives CDR1 SNHLY, CDR2 FYNNEI. Trimming cost V 4 bases and J 1 base, with 16 bases left between them. The CDR3 loop spans 17 amino acids. The CDR3 loop reads CASSAPPGLLNTGELFF. The CDR3 region has the DNA TGTGCCAGCAGTGCCCCACCCGGACTACTGAACACCGGGGAGCTGTTTTTT.

The chain links TRBV7-9 to TRBJ2-3, with 7 bases lining up with TRBD1. Germline V CDR1 and CDR2: SEHNR, FQNEAQ (reference sequence). This CDR3 spans 14 amino acids. The ends lost 2 bases at V and 5 bases at J; junction bases unmatched: 4. CDR3 residues: CASSLFQGEDTQYF. CDR3 coding DNA: TGTGCCAGCAGCTTATTTCAGGGGGAAGATACGCAGTATTTT.

The rearrangement uses TRBV28 and TRBJ2-3; D gene ambiguous. Germline V gene lookup returns CDR1 MDHEN and CDR2 SYDVKM. The length of the CDR3 is 17 residues. Trimming removed 6 bases from V and 0 bases from J, with 19 bases in between. The CDR3 loop is CASSPLETNPSTDTQYF. The DNA of the CDR3 is TGTGCCAGCAGCCCCCTAGAGACAAATCCTAGCACAGATACGCAGTATTTT.

This clone was recorded a few times. The genes are TRBV13 and TRBJ2-7, with 8 bases fitting TRBD2. The CDR3 loop spans 15 amino acids. Germline CDR1 reads PRHDT; CDR2 reads FYEKMQ (reference sequence). V lost 3 bases and J lost 3; bases outside the gene matches: 7. Here the CDR3 reads CASSLSGGSNYEQYF. For the CDR3, the DNA is TGTGCCAGCAGCTTGTCGGGGGGGTCCAACTACGAGCAGTACTTC.

The chain combines TRBV2 with TRBJ2-6; 7 positions match TRBD1. This CDR3 region has 17 residues. V shed 6 bases and J 0 bases; nucleotides not matched to a gene: 8. CDR1 SNHLY and CDR2 FYNNEI come from the germline V gene. The CDR3 nucleotides read TGTGCCAGCAGGGAATGGGGACAGATCTCTGGGGCCAACGTCCTGACTTTC. It yields the protein CASREWGQISGANVLTF.

The table lists this clone with a few counts. CDR3 region: CASSPGYNEQFF. Here the CDR3 DNA reads TGTGCCAGCAGCCCGGGCTACAATGAGCAGTTCTTC. The chain carries TRBV7-2 and TRBJ2-1; no reliable D call. CDR1 and CDR2 from the germline V gene are SGHTA and FQGNSA. Trimming cost V 5 bases and J 3 bases, with 5 bases left between them. CDR3 size: 12 residues. The whole variable domain, remainder taken from reference TRBV7-2 and TRBJ2-1, is GAGVSQSPSNKVTEKGKDVELRCDPISGHTALYWYRQSLGQGLEFLIYFQGNSAPDKSGLPSDRFSAERTGGSVSTLTIQRTQQEDSAVYLCASSPGYNEQFFGPGTRLTVL.

The V call is TRBV5-1, the J call TRBJ2-5, with D possibly matching TRBD2 (7 bases). Trimming took 4 bases from V and 5 from J, leaving 12 bases between them. This CDR3 has 13 residues. Germline CDR1 reads SGHRS; CDR2 reads YFSETQ. Here the CDR3 reads CASSRGAEETQYF. Written as DNA, the CDR3 is TGCGCCAGCAGCCGGGGGGCCGAGGAGACCCAGTACTTC.